This TCR beta chain comes out of a study of vaccination effects on CD4 cells after COVID-19. The germline V gene encodes CDR1 LGHDT and CDR2 YNNKEL (reference sequence). V dropped 2 bases and J dropped 4; count of bases not matched to a gene: 2. The CDR3 totals 17 residues. Remarks on this clone: The antigen is unknown.

Sequencing was performed with immunoSEQ multiplex PCR; in TCRdb, only in-frame clones are kept and a portion is missing. Of tens of thousands of clones detected, less than 80% appear once; the ten largest clones hold about 1.2%. Sequencing was preceded by expansion of antigen-specific CD4+ T cells with viral peptide pools in the ViraFEST assay. When around 10 days of culture had elapsed, CD4+ T cells were isolated. Participants got two doses of BNT162b2 or mRNA-1273 vaccine. The rearrangement uses TRBV3-1 (or the pseudogene TRBV3-2) and TRBJ2-1; TRBD2 agrees at 16 bases. The sequences come from CD4+ T cells from PBMCs cultured with HCoV-229E spike peptides, collected after COVID-19 vaccination. This receptor was identified in a human donor who received a COVID-19 vaccine. CDR3 coding DNA: TGTGCCAGCAGCCAATCGGGACTAGCGGGGGGGTACAATGAGCAGTTCTTC. It codes for CASSQSGLAGGYNEQFF.